The T cell receptor (beta chain) described here comes from a study of glioma-infiltrating T cells after dendritic cell vaccination. Germline CDR1 is LNHNV and CDR2 is YYDKDF (reference sequence). The germline V and J ends were trimmed by 5 bases and 4 bases, with 14 bases remaining between them. CDR3 length: 15 residues. Up to 2 ug genomic DNA was used for TCRB CDR3 amplification. Measured with immunoSEQ multiplex PCR; TCRdb has only the in-frame clones, and not every one. Found here are fewer than 75,000 clones, about 84% of them singletons; the top ten hold roughly 8.5%. The time point is: after dendritic cell vaccination, including at tumor progression/relapse. PBMC were collected before vaccination, two weeks after the third vaccination, and at progression.

The starting material was blood, obtained after dendritic cell vaccination. The V gene is TRBV15, the J gene TRBJ1-4; unclear D gene. This receptor was identified in a human donor with glioblastoma. CDR3 DNA sequence: TGTGCCACCAGCCCCAAGCAACTCAATAATGAAAAACTGTTTTTT. Translation gives CATSPKQLNNEKLFF.